A single sample gave rise to the 27 T cell receptor beta chains below, sequenced in a study of CD8 T cells in ankylosing spondylitis. Findings and limits, study-wide: About 8 highly homologous variants formed a TCR beta motif that appeared characteristic of ankylosing spondylitis blood.

These receptors are not linked to any known antigen. TCRdb passed the 5' RACE reads through MiXCR, listing each CDR3 protein once. The sample records about 440,000 distinct CDR3 sequences, 17% being singletons. The sample comprised blood, either unsorted or a sorted T cell fraction (not recorded which). These receptors were collected from a male donor with ankylosing spondylitis.

The chain couples TRBV12-3 or TRBV12-4 to TRBJ2-5; tentatively, D is TRBD1 (6 bases). CDR3 size: 12 residues. V gave up 8 bases and J gave up 9 bases, with 16 bases separating them. The CDR3 coding sequence is TGTGCCAGCGGCAACCCCGAGGGGGCCCAGTACTTC. As protein: CASGNPEGAQYF.

This clonotype has more than one count but fewer than ten. The chain links TRBV27 to TRBJ1-6, with D possibly matching TRBD1 (5 bases). Looked up from germline, CDR1 is MNHEY and CDR2 is SMNVEV (reference sequence). V was cut by 6 bases and J by 6 bases, with 12 bases left in between. The CDR3 has 14 amino acids. This CDR3 is CASSSGPSNSPLHF. CDR3 bases: TGTGCCAGCAGCTCGGGACCGAGTAATTCACCCCTCCACTTT.

The sample holds a few counts of this clonotype. The V and J genes are TRBV7-2 and TRBJ1-5, with 7 bases lining up with TRBD1. Per germline, CDR1 SGHTA and CDR2 FQGNSA. The V segment lost 5 bases and the J segment 3 bases; nucleotides outside the gene matches: 7. The CDR3 spans 15 residues. CDR3 bases: TGTGCCAGCAGCAAGACGACAGGGCCCAATCAGCCCCAGCATTTT. Its translation: CASSKTTGPNQPQHF. The whole variable domain, remainder taken from reference TRBV7-2 and TRBJ1-5, is GAGVSQSPSNKVTEKGKDVELRCDPISGHTALYWYRQSLGQGLEFLIYFQGNSAPDKSGLPSDRFSAERTGGSVSTLTIQRTQQEDSAVYLCASSKTTGPNQPQHFGDGTRLSIL.

This clonotype was counted only a few times. The chain carries TRBV20-1 and TRBJ2-2; 9 bases fit TRBD2. V gave up 3 bases and J gave up 3 bases; unmatched junction bases: 8. Germline CDR1 reads DFQATT; CDR2 reads SNEGSKA (reference sequence). The CDR3 totals 16 residues. CDR3 in amino acids: CSARAAGGPDTGELFF. The DNA for the CDR3 is TGCAGTGCTAGGGCGGCGGGGGGGCCGGACACCGGGGAGCTGTTTTTT.

This clonotype showed up just a few times. The rearrangement links TRBV20-1 to TRBJ2-1; TRBD2 agrees at 13 bases. The CDR3 is 16 residues long. In germline, CDR1 is DFQATT, CDR2 SNEGSKA (reference sequence). J lost 8 bases, V lost 6 bases, and 13 bases had no gene match. The CDR3 loop reads CSAPGLAGAMRDEQFF. CDR3 coding DNA: TGCAGTGCCCCAGGACTAGCGGGAGCAATGAGGGATGAGCAGTTCTTC.

The rearrangement joins TRBV6-6 to TRBJ1-4; TRBD1 matches at 9 bases. The V segment lost 7 bases and the J segment 4 bases; nucleotides outside the gene matches: 1. Germline V gene sequence: CDR1 MNHNY, CDR2 SVGAGI (reference sequence). The length of the CDR3 is 13 residues. The DNA for the CDR3 is TGTGCCAGCAAGGGACAGGGTAATGAAAAACTGTTTTTT. Its translation is CASKGQGNEKLFF.

The chain employs TRBV11-2 and TRBJ1-1; 7 nucleotides line up with TRBD1. Germline-derived CDR1 and CDR2 are SGHAT and FQNNGV. V trimming: 3 bases; J trimming: 2 bases; junction bases outside the gene matches: 6. The length of the CDR3 is 15 residues. CDR3: CASSLYRDRNTEAFF. The DNA for the CDR3 is TGTGCCAGCAGCTTGTACCGGGACAGAAACACTGAAGCTTTCTTT.

The chain couples TRBV7-9 to TRBJ2-3; 10 bases match TRBD2. V lost 2 bases and J lost 2; bases outside the gene matches: 1. Looked up from germline, CDR1 is SEHNR and CDR2 is FQNEAQ (reference sequence). The CDR3 is 15 residues long. CDR3 loop: CASSLLAGDTDTQYF. CDR3 nucleotides: TGTGCCAGCAGCTTACTAGCGGGGGACACAGATACGCAGTATTTT.

This chain joins TRBV13 and TRBJ2-5; 9 bases match TRBD2. Per the germline V gene, CDR1 is PRHDT and CDR2 is FYEKMQ (reference sequence). This CDR3 is 14 amino acids long. V dropped 6 bases and J dropped 5; count of bases not matched to a gene: 7. This CDR3 reads CASSKRGAGETQYF. Written as DNA, the CDR3 is TGTGCCAGCAGTAAGCGGGGGGCCGGGGAGACCCAGTACTTC.

This clonotype has only a few counts. CDR3 bases: TGTGCCAGCAGCCCCAGGGCATGGCAGCCCCAGCATTTT. Translation: CASSPRAWQPQHF. The chain has TRBV12-3 or TRBV12-4 and TRBJ1-5; D might be TRBD1 (5 bases). V shed 6 bases and J shed 7 bases, with 13 bases lying between them. The CDR3 extends over 13 amino acids.

This clonotype was found a few times. The chain is built from TRBV7-2 and TRBJ2-1; 10 bases align to TRBD1. Germline V CDR1 and CDR2: SGHTA, FQGNSA. V dropped 5 bases and J dropped 4; count of bases not matched to a gene: 11. This CDR3 has 17 residues. DNA for the CDR3: TGTGCCAGCAGCGTAAAGGGGGGACAGGGGCCGTACAATGAGCAGTTCTTC. It yields the protein CASSVKGGQGPYNEQFF.

Here the CDR3 DNA reads TGCGCCAGCAGCCAAGATTGGGGGACTTTCCAGCATTTT. It encodes CASSQDWGTFQHF. The rearrangement uses TRBV4-3 and TRBJ1-5; the D gene is possibly TRBD1 (5 bases). This CDR3 has 13 residues. Germline CDR1 LGHNA, CDR2 YSLEER. V was trimmed by 0 bases and J by 12 bases, leaving 12 bases between them.

This clonotype was found many times. The chain is built from TRBV5-1 and TRBJ2-7, with D tentatively TRBD1 or TRBD2 (5 bases each). Trimming removed 2 bases at V and 2 bases at J, with 11 bases between. This CDR3 has 14 amino acids. Germline CDR1 and CDR2: SGHRS and YFSETQ. The CDR3 is CASSLRDGAYEQYF. DNA for the CDR3: TGCGCCAGCAGCTTACGGGACGGAGCCTACGAGCAGTACTTC.

The J gene is TRBJ2-5, the V gene TRBV28; D is ambiguous. CDR3 length: 13 residues. Trimming pared 5 bases from V and 5 bases from J, leaving 12 bases between. Germline V lookup: CDR1 MDHEN, CDR2 SYDVKM. The CDR3, as DNA: TGTGCCAGCAGTCACCCGTCAGAGGAGACCCAGTACTTC. Protein sequence: CASSHPSEETQYF.

The rearrangement links TRBV20-1 to TRBJ2-7; D is possibly TRBD1 (6 bases). The CDR3 runs to 14 residues. Looked up from germline, CDR1 is DFQATT and CDR2 is SNEGSKA (reference sequence). V was pared by 4 bases and J by 4 bases, with 17 bases between. As DNA, the CDR3 is TGCAGTGCTACCCCACAGGGACGCCTTTACGAGCAGTACTTC. Translating gives CSATPQGRLYEQYF.

This chain's CDR3 is CATSDSGQGARNEQFF. CDR3 in DNA: TGTGCCACCAGTGATTCCGGACAGGGGGCGCGAAATGAGCAGTTCTTC. The rearrangement links TRBV24-1 to TRBJ2-1, with 11 bases identical to TRBD1. Germline V CDR1 and CDR2: KGHDR, SFDVKD. The CDR3 loop spans 16 amino acids. J was trimmed by 7 bases and V by 2 bases; bases with no gene match: 6.

This clonotype was observed at least ten times. The chain joins TRBV25-1 to TRBJ2-7; D unclear. Germline CDR1 and CDR2: MGHDK and SYGVNS. This CDR3 comprises 13 residues. Trimming left V 3 bases short and J 8 bases short, with 14 bases between. CDR3 nucleotides: TGTGCCAGCAGTGATGGAGAACGTTCGAAGCAGTACTTC. It translates to CASSDGERSKQYF.

This clonotype has just a few counts. This chain uses TRBV5-1 with TRBJ2-2, with 10 nucleotides matching TRBD2. The CDR3 covers 16 residues. The germline V gene encodes CDR1 SGHRS and CDR2 YFSETQ. J lost 3 bases, V lost 4 bases, and 6 bases had no gene match. CDR3: CASSRIAGGDTGELFF. The CDR3, as DNA: TGCGCCAGCAGCCGAATAGCGGGAGGCGACACCGGGGAGCTGTTTTTT.

The V gene is TRBV27, the J gene TRBJ2-5, with D perhaps matching TRBD1 (5 bases). Trimming took off 4 bases at V and 7 bases at J, with 25 bases between the two ends. The CDR3 is made up of 17 amino acids. Germline loops: CDR1 MNHEY, CDR2 SMNVEV (reference sequence). The CDR3 spells CASSSSPGRQSFLTQYF. The CDR3 DNA reads TGTGCCAGCAGTTCATCTCCCGGGCGACAGTCTTTTCTGACCCAGTACTTC.

This chain links TRBV20-1 with TRBJ2-1; D not resolved. This CDR3 is built from 13 residues. Germline V gives CDR1 DFQATT, CDR2 SNEGSKA (reference sequence). V was pared by 3 bases and J by 0 bases, with 6 bases between. CDR3 amino acids: CSASTSSYNEQFF. CDR3 nucleotide sequence: TGCAGTGCTAGCACGAGCTCCTACAATGAGCAGTTCTTC.

The gene calls are TRBV20-1 and TRBJ1-2; maybe TRBD1 (5 bases). CDR1 is DFQATT, CDR2 SNEGSKA, per germline (reference sequence). CDR3 size: 11 residues. CDR3 residues: CSERGHYGYTF. The DNA for the CDR3 is TGCAGCGAGAGGGGTCACTATGGCTACACCTTC.

The chain's CDR3 is CASSLAGAGVTTDTQYF. For the CDR3, the DNA is TGTGCCAGCAGCTTAGCAGGGGCGGGAGTTACCACAGATACGCAGTATTTT. The J gene is TRBJ2-3, the V gene TRBV7-8; 7 bases are shared with TRBD2. From germline, CDR1 is SGHVS and CDR2 FQNEAQ. The V segment lost 0 bases and the J segment 2 bases; nucleotides outside the gene matches: 8. The length of the CDR3 is 17 residues.

The V gene is TRBV29-1, the J gene TRBJ1-2; TRBD1 matches 11 bases. V lost 6 bases and J lost 6; bases outside the gene matches: 9. The CDR3 runs 14 residues. CDR1 and CDR2 from the germline V gene are SQVTM and ANQGSEA. Written as DNA, the CDR3 is TGCAGCGTCAGGCACGGACAGGGGGCTAATGGCTACACCTTC. It yields the protein CSVRHGQGANGYTF.

The chain uses TRBV20-1 and TRBJ1-1; 11 positions agree with TRBD1. This CDR3 spans 16 amino acids. The V and J ends lost 6 bases and 4 bases, in that order; junction bases with no gene match: 13. The V gene's germline CDR1 is DFQATT and CDR2 SNEGSKA (reference sequence). The CDR3 is CSATRDRGGLFTEAFF. CDR3 bases: TGCAGTGCGACCCGGGACAGGGGGGGCCTGTTCACTGAAGCTTTCTTT.

This clonotype has more than one count but fewer than ten. The V and J genes are TRBV9 and TRBJ2-1; the D gene is possibly TRBD2 (6 bases). Germline V CDR1 and CDR2: SGDLS, YYNGEE. The CDR3 is 17 amino acids. V was shortened by 4 bases and J by 4 bases, with 21 bases between the two germline ends. CDR3: CASSPRTTVSSYNEQFF. Written as DNA, the CDR3 is TGTGCCAGCAGCCCCCGGACTACTGTGAGTTCATACAATGAGCAGTTCTTC.

This clonotype was observed a few times. V is TRBV18 and J is TRBJ1-1, with D possibly TRBD1 on 6 matching bases. Germline lookup yields CDR1 KGHSH and CDR2 LQKENI. V gave up 3 bases and J gave up 5 bases, with 16 bases separating them. The CDR3 loop spans 15 amino acids. The CDR3 coding sequence is TGTGCCAGCTCACCTAGACAGGTGAAGGAAACTGAAGCTTTCTTT. Translated: CASSPRQVKETEAFF. Using reference TRBV18 and TRBJ1-1 for the parts outside the CDR3, the full variable domain is NAGVMQNPRHLVRRRGQEARLRCSPMKGHSHVYWYRQLPEEGLKFMVYLQKENIIDESGMPKERFSAEFPKEGPSILRIQQVVRGDSAAYFCASSPRQVKETEAFFGQGTRLTVV.

This clonotype was counted only a few times. This chain connects TRBV12-3 or TRBV12-4 to TRBJ1-4; D gene uncertain. The germline V and J ends were trimmed by 3 bases and 5 bases, with 10 bases remaining between them. This CDR3 is built from 14 residues. CDR3 sequence: CASSFGEKNEKLFF. CDR3 coding DNA: TGTGCCAGCAGTTTCGGGGAAAAAAATGAAAAACTGTTTTTT.